This TCR beta chain is from a study of control samples from healthy donors and cancer patients. The data were produced by immunoSEQ multiplex PCR, yet TCRdb's version contains in-frame clones alone and is incomplete. The sample holds about 220,000 clones, about 95% seen once. This clone was recorded once. The length of the CDR3 is 14 residues. V was cut by 0 bases and J by 4 bases, with 8 bases left in between. The germline CDR1 and CDR2 sequences are SGHRS and YFSETQ. The clonotype was recovered from a man in his fifties or sixties in good health. The material sequenced was blood. The genes are TRBV5-1 and TRBJ2-1; D ambiguous. The CDR3 coding sequence is TGCGCCAGCAGCTTGGCTGTTGGGTACAATGAGCAGTTCTTC. Amino acids: CASSLAVGYNEQFF. Variable domain in full (rest from reference TRBV5-1 and TRBJ2-1): KAGVTQTPRYLIKTRGQQVTLSCSPISGHRSVSWYQQTPGQGLQFLFEYFSETQRNKGNFPGRFSGRQFSNSRSEMNVSTLELGDSALYLCASSLAVGYNEQFFGPGTRLTVL.